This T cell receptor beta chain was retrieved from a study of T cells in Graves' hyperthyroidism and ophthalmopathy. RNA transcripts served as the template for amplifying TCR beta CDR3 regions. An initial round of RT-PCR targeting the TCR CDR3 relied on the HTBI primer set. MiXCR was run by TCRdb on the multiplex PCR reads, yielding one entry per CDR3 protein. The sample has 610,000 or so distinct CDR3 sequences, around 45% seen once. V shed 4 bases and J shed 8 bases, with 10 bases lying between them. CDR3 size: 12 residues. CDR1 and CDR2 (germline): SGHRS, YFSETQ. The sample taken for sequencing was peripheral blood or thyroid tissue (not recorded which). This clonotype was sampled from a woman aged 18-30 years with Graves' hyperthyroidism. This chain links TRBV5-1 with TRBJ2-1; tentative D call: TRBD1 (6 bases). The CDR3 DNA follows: TGCGCCAGCAGCGGGGGCGTCTATGAGCAGTTCTTC. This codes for CASSGGVYEQFF.